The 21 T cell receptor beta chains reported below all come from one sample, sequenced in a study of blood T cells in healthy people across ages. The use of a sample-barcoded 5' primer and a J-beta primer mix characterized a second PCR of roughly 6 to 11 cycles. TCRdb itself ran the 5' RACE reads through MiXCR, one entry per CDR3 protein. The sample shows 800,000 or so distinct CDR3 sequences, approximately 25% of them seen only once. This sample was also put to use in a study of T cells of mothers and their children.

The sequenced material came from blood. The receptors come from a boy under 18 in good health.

The CDR3 here is CASGIADTQYF. DNA for the CDR3: TGTGCCAGCGGAATCGCAGATACGCAGTATTTT. The chain joins TRBV3-1 to TRBJ2-3, with D unresolved. The V end was cut by 8 bases, the J end by 4 bases, with 7 bases between. Germline lookup yields CDR1 LGHDT and CDR2 YNNKEL (reference sequence). The CDR3 sequence is 11 residues long.

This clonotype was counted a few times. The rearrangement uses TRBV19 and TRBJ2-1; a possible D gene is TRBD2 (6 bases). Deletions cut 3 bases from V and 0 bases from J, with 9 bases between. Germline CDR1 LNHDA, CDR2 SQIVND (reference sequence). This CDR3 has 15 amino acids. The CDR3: CASSIGDSSYNEQFF. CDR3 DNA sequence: TGTGCCAGTAGTATTGGGGACTCCTCCTACAATGAGCAGTTCTTC.

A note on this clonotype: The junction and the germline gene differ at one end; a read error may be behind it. The CDR3 is CSVEEDRGIAGELFF. The DNA for the CDR3 is TGCAGCGTTGAAGAAGACAGGGGAATTGCCGGGGAACTGTTTTTT. The V gene is TRBV29-1, the J gene TRBJ2-2, with 8 bases fitting TRBD1. The V gene's germline CDR1 is SQVTM and CDR2 ANQGSEA. CDR3 size: 15 residues.

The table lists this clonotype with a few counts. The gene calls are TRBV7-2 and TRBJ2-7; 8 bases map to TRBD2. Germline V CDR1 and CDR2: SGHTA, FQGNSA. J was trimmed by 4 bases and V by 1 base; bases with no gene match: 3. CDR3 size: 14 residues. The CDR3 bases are TGTGCCAGCAGCTTAGAAGCGGGAGTTTACGAGCAGTACTTC. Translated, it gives CASSLEAGVYEQYF. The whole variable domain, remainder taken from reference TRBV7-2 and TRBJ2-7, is GAGVSQSPSNKVTEKGKDVELRCDPISGHTALYWYRQSLGQGLEFLIYFQGNSAPDKSGLPSDRFSAERTGGSVSTLTIQRTQQEDSAVYLCASSLEAGVYEQYFGPGTRLTVT.

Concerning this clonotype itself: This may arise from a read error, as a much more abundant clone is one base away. CDR3 sequence (DNA): TGTGCCACCAGGGGTCCCGGGGAGCTGTTTTTT. Protein: CATRGPGELFF. The rearrangement joins TRBV5-4 to TRBJ2-2; tentative D call: TRBD1 (6 bases). CDR3 length equals 11 residues. Germline V gene sequence: CDR1 SGHNT, CDR2 YYREEE (reference sequence). Trimming removed 9 bases at V and 6 bases at J, with 9 bases between.

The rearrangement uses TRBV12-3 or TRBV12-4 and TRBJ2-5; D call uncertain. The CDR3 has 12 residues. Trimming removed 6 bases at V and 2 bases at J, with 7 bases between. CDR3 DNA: TGTGCCAGCAGGCCCGAACAAGAGACCCAGTACTTC. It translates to CASRPEQETQYF.

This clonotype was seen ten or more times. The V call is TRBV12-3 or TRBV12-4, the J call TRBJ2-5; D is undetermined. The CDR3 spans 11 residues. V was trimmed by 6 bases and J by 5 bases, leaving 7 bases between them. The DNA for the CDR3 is TGTGCCAGCAGCACGTGGGAGACCCAGTACTTC. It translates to CASSTWETQYF.

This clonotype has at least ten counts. The CDR3 DNA reads TGTGCCAGCAGTTTAATGACGTTAGCCAAAAACATTCAGTACTTC. It translates to CASSLMTLAKNIQYF. The V and J genes are TRBV12-3 or TRBV12-4 and TRBJ2-4; D unclear. With 2 bases removed from V and 0 bases from J, the gap between germline ends came to 8 bases. There are 15 residues in the CDR3.

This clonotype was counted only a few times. CDR3 nucleotides: TGTGCCAGCAGCCCGGGGGGAAATTACGAGCAGTACTTC. Amino acid sequence: CASSPGGNYEQYF. The chain couples TRBV7-3 to TRBJ2-7; 7 bases line up with TRBD2. Germline trimming cut 5 bases from V and 4 bases from J; bases unmatched to any gene: 5. The CDR3 is 13 residues long. Germline V gene lookup returns CDR1 SGHTA and CDR2 FQGTGA.

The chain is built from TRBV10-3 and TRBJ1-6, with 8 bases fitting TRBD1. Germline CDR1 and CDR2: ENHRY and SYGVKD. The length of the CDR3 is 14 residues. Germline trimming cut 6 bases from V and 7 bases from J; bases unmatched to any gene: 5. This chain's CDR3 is CAIRATGENSPLHF. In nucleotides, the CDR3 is TGTGCCATCAGGGCGACAGGGGAGAATTCACCCCTCCACTTT.

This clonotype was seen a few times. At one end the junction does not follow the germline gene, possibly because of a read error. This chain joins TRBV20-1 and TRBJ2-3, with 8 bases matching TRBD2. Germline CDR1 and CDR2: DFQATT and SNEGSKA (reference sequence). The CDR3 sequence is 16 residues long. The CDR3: CSARDRRLANTDTQYF. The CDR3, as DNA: TGCAGTGCTAGAGATCGTCGACTAGCGAACACAGACACGCAGTATTTT.

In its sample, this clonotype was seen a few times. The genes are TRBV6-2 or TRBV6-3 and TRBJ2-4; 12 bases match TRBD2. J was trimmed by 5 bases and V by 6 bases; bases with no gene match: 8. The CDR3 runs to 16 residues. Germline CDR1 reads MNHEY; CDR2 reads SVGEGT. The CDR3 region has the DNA TGTGCCAGCAGAAGACTAGCGGGAGAGACCCAAAACATTCAGTACTTC. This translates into CASRRLAGETQNIQYF.

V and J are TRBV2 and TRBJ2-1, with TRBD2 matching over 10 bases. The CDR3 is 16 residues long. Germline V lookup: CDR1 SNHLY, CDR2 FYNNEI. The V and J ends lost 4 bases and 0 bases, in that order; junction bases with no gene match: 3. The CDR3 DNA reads TGTGCCAGCAGTGTAAGCGGGGGGGGCTCCTACAATGAGCAGTTCTTC. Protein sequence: CASSVSGGGSYNEQFF. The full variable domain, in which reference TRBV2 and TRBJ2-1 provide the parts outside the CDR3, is EPEVTQTPSHQVTQMGQEVILRCVPISNHLYFYWYRQILGQKVEFLVSFYNNEISEKSEIFDDQFSVERPDGSNFTLKIRSTKLEDSAMYFCASSVSGGGSYNEQFFGPGTRLTVL.

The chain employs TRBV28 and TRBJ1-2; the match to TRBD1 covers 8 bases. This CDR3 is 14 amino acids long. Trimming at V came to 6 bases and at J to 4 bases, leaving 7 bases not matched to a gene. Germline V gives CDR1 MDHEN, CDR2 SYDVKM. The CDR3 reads CASSPTGVAYGYTF. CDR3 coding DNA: TGTGCCAGCAGCCCGACAGGGGTTGCCTATGGCTACACCTTC.

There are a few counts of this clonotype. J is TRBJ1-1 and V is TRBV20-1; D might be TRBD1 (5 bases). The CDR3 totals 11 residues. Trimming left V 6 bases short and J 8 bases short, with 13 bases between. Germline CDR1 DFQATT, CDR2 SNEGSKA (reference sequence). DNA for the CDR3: TGCAGTGCCCCCGCGACAGTGGAAGCTTTCTTT. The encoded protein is CSAPATVEAFF.

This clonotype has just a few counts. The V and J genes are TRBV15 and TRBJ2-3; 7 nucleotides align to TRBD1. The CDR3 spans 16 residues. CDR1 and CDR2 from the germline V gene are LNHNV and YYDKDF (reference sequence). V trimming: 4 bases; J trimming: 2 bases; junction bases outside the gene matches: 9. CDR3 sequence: CATSKSRDSFTDTQYF. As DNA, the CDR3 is TGTGCCACCAGCAAAAGCCGGGACAGCTTCACAGATACGCAGTATTTT.

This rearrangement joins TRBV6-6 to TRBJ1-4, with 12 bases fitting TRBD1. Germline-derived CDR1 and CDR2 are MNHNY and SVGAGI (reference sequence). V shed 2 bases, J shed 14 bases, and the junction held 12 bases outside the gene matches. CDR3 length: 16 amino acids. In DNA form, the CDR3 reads TGTGCCAGCAGTTACCCGCAGGGACAGGGGGCGGAATCGCTGTTTTTT. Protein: CASSYPQGQGAESLFF.

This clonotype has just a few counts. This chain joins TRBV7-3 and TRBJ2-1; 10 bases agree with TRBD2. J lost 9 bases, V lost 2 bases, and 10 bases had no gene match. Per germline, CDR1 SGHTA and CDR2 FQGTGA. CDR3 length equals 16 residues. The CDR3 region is CASSLDAGLASVEQFF. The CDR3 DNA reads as TGTGCCAGCAGCTTAGACGCGGGACTAGCGTCGGTTGAGCAGTTCTTC.

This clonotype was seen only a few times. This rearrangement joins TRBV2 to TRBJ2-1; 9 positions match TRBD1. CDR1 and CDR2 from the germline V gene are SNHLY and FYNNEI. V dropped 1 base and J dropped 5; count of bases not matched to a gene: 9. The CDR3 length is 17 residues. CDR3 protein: CASSEDLGTGTNNEQFF. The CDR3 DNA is TGTGCCAGCAGTGAAGATTTGGGGACAGGGACTAACAATGAGCAGTTCTTC.

CDR3 in DNA: TGTGCCAGCAGCTTACAGGGTGGTCCAAACAATGAGCAGTTCTTC. It translates to CASSLQGGPNNEQFF. The V call is TRBV7-3, the J call TRBJ2-1; D possibly corresponds to TRBD1 (5 bases). Between the trimmed V and J ends, which lost 2 bases and 5 bases, there was a span of 13 bases. CDR3 size: 15 residues. Germline assignment: CDR1 SGHTA and CDR2 FQGTGA.

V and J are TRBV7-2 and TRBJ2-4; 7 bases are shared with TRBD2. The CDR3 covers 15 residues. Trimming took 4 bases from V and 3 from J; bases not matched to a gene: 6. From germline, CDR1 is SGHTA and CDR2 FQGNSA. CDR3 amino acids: CASSYGGSGKNIQYF. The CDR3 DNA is TGTGCCAGCAGCTACGGGGGGAGCGGCAAAAACATTCAGTACTTC.